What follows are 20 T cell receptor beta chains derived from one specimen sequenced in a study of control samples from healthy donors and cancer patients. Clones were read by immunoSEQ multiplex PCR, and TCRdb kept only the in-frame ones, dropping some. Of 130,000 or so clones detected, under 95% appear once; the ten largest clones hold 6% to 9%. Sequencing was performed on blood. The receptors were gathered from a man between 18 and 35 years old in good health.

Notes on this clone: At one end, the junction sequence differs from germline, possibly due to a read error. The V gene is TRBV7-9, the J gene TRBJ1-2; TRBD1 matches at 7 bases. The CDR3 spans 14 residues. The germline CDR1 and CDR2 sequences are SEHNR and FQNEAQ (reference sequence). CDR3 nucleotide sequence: TGTGCCAGCAGCTTCCGACAGGGCCACTACGGCTACACCTTC. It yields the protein CASSFRQGHYGYTF.

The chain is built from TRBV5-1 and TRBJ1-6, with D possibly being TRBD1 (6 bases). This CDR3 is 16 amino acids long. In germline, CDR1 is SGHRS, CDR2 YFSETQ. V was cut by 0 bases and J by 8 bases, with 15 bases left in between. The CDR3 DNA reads TGCGCCAGCAGCTTGGCAGGTGAGGGGGGAGATTCACCCCTCCACTTT. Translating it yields CASSLAGEGGDSPLHF.

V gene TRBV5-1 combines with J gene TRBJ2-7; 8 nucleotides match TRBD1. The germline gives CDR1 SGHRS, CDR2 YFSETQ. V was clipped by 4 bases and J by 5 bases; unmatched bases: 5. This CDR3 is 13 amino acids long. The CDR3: CASSPGQGHEQYF. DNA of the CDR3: TGCGCCAGCAGCCCCGGACAGGGCCACGAGCAGTACTTC.

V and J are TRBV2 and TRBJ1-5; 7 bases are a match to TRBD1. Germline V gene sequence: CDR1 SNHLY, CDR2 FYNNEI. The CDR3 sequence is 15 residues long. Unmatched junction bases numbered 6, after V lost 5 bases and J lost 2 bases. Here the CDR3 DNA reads TGTGCCAGCAGTCTCACAGGGGTGGGCAATCAGCCCCAGCATTTT. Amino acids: CASSLTGVGNQPQHF.

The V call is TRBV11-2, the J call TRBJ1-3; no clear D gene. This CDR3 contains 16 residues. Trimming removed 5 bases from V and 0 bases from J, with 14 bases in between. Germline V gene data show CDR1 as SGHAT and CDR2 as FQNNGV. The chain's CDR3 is CASSPTYSTSGNTIYF. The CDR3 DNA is TGTGCCAGCAGCCCGACGTACAGTACCTCTGGAAACACCATATATTTT.

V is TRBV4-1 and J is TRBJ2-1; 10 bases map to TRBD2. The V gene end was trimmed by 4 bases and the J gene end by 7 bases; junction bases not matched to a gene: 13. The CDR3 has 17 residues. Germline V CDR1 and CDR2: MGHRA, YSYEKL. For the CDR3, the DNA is TGCGCCAGCAGCCGAGGTGGACTAGCGGTGCTAGGAAATGAGCAGTTCTTC. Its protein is CASSRGGLAVLGNEQFF.

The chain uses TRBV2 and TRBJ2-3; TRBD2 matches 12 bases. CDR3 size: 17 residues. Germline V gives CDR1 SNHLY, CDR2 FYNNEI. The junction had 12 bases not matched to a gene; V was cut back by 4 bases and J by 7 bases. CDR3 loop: CASSAPKTSGGKHTQYF. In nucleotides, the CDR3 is TGTGCCAGCAGTGCGCCCAAGACTAGCGGGGGAAAACATACGCAGTATTTT.

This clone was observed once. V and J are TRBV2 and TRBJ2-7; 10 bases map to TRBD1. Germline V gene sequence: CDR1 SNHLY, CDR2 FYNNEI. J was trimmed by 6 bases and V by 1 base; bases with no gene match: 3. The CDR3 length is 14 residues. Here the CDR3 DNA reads TGTGCCAGCAGTGAAGGGGGACAGGGGAGCGAGCAGTACTTC. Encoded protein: CASSEGGQGSEQYF.

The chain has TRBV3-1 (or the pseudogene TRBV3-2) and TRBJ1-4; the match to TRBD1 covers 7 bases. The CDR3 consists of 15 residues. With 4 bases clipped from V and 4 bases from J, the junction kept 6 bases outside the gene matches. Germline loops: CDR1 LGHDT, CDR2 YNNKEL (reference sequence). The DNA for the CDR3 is TGTGCCAGCAGCCCTGGGACAGCGAATAATGAAAAACTGTTTTTT. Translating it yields CASSPGTANNEKLFF.

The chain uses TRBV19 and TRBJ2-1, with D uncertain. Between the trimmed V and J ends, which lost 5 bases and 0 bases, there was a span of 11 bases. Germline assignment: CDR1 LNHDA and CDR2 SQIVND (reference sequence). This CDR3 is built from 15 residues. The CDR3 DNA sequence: TGTGCCAGTAGTCCCCGCTCGAGCTCCTACAATGAGCAGTTCTTC. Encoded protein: CASSPRSSSYNEQFF.

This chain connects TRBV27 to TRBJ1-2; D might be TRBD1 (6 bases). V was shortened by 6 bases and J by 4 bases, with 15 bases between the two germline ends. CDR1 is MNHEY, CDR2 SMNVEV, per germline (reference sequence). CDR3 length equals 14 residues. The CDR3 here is CASSRGGVGYGYTF. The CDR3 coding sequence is TGTGCCAGCAGCCGAGGGGGTGTCGGCTATGGCTACACCTTC.

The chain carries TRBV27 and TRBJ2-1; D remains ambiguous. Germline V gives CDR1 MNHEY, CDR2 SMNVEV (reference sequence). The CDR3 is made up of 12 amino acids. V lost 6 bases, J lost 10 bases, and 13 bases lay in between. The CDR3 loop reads CASSRPGNEQFF. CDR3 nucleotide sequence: TGTGCCAGCAGCCGACCGGGCAACGAGCAGTTCTTC.

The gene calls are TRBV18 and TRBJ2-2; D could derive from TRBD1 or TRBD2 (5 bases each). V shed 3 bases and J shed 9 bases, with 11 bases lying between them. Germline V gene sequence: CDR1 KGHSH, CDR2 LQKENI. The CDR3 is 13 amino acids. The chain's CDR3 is CASSPQPGRELFF. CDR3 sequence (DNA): TGTGCCAGCTCACCCCAACCGGGGCGGGAGCTGTTTTTT.

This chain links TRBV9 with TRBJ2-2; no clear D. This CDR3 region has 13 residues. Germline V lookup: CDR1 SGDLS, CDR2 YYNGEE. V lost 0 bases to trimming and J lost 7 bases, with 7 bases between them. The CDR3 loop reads CASSVVQVGELFF. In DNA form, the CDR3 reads TGTGCCAGCAGCGTAGTCCAGGTCGGGGAGCTGTTTTTT.

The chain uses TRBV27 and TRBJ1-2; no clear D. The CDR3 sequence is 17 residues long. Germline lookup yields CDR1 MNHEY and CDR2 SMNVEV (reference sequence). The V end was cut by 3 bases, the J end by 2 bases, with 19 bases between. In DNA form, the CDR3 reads TGTGCCAGCAGTTTTTCCTATATCTCGGCAGACAACTATGGCTACACCTTC. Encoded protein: CASSFSYISADNYGYTF.

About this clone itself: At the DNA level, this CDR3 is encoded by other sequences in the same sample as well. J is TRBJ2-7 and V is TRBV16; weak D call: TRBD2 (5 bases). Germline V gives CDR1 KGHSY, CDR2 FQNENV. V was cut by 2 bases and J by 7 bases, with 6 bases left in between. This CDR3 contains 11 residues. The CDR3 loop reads CASSQGGEQYF. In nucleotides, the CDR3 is TGTGCCAGCAGCCAAGGCGGGGAGCAGTACTTC. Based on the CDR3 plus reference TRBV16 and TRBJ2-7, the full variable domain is GEEVAQTPKHLVRGEGQKAKLYCAPIKGHSYVFWYQQVLKNEFKFLISFQNENVFDETGMPKERFSAKCLPNSPCSLEIQATKLEDSAVYFCASSQGGEQYFGPGTRLTVT.

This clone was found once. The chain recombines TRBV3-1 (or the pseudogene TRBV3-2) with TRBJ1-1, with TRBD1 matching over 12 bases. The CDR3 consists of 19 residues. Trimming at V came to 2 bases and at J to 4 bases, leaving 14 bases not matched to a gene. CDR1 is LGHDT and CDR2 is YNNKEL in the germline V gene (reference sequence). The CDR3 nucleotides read TGTGCCAGCAGCCAACCTACAGGTGGGACAGGGGGCGCTTTCACTGAAGCTTTCTTT. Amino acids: CASSQPTGGTGGAFTEAFF.

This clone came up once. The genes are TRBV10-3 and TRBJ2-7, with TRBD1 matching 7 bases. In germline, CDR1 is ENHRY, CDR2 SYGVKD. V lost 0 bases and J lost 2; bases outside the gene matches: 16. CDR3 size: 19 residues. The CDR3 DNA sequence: TGTGCCATCAGTGAGTCTCTCTTGAATGGGGACAGCGATACCTACGAGCAGTACTTC. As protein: CAISESLLNGDSDTYEQYF.

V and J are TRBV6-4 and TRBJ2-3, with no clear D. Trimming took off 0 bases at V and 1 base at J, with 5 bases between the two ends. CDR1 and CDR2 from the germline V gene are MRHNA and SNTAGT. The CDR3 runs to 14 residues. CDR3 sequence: CASSDSGGTDTQYF. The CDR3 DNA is TGTGCCAGCAGTGACTCTGGGGGCACAGATACGCAGTATTTT.

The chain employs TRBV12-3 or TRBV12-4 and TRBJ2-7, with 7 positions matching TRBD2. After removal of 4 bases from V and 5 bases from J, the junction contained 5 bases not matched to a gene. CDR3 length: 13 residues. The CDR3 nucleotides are TGTGCCAGCAGTTGGGGGGGAAGGCACGAGCAGTACTTC. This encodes CASSWGGRHEQYF.